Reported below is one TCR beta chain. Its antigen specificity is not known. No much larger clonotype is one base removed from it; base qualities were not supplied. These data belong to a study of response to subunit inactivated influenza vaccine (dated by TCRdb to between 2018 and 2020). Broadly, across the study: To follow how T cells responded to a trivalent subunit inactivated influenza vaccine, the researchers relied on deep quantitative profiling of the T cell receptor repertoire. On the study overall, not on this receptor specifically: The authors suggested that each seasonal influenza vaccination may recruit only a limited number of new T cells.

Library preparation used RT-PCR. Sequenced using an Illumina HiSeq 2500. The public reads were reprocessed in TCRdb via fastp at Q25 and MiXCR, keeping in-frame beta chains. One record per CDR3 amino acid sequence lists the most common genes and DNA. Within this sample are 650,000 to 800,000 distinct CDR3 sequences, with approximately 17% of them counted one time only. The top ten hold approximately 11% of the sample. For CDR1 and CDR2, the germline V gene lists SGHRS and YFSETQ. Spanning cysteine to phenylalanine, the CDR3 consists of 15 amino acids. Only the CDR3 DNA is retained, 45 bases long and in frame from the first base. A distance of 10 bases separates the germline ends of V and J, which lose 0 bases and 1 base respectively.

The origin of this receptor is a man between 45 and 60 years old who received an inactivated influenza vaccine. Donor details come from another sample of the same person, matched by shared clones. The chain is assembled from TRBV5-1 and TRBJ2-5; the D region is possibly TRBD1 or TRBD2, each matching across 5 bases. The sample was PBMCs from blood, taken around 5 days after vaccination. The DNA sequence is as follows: TGCGCCAGCAGCTTGGATCCAGGGACCCAAGAGACCCAGTACTTC. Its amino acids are CASSLDPGTQETQYF.